This T cell receptor beta chain stems from a study of blood T cells in healthy people across ages. Whole-study context: Per two T cells, about one barcoded beta molecule was captured through template switching.

The second PCR ran about 7 to 12 cycles with a sample-barcoded 5' primer and J-beta primers. MiXCR was run by TCRdb on the 5' RACE reads, yielding one entry per CDR3 protein. This sample carries 850,000 to 1,000,000 distinct CDR3 sequences, roughly 51% of them seen once, and the ten largest clones take 20% to 25%. General study points: Reliance upon unsorted PBMCs precluded definitive naive versus antigen-experienced comparison.

The CDR3 sequence is 15 residues long. The V end lost 0 bases, the J end lost 6 bases, and 12 bases lay between the germline ends. Germline CDR1 SGHRS, CDR2 YFSETQ. This clonotype was seen more than once but under ten times. Antigen: not known. The clonotype comes from a woman aged 55-69 years in good health. Sample: blood. The rearrangement uses TRBV5-1 and TRBJ1-4; possible D gene TRBD1, 5 bases. This CDR3 is CASSLAAGLDEKLFF. CDR3 in DNA: TGCGCCAGCAGCTTGGCCGCAGGGTTAGATGAAAAACTGTTTTTT.